The next 21 T cell receptor beta chains were all read from a single sample in a study of CD8 T cells in ankylosing spondylitis. Findings and limits, study-wide: One TCR beta motif, made up of roughly 8 highly homologous variants, appeared characteristic of ankylosing spondylitis blood.

No antigen has been identified for these receptors. TCRdb itself ran the 5' RACE reads through MiXCR, one entry per CDR3 protein. The table lists around 770,000 distinct CDR3 sequences, under 20% of them singletons, with about 19% in the top ten. The material sequenced was blood, either unsorted or a sorted T cell fraction (not recorded which). These receptor sequences come from a male donor with ankylosing spondylitis.

The chain has TRBV12-3 or TRBV12-4 and TRBJ1-5; D is possibly TRBD1 (5 bases). The CDR3 totals 13 residues. The V and J ends lost 4 bases and 7 bases respectively, with 11 bases between them. The DNA for the CDR3 is TGTGCCAGCAGTTACGGGGGAGGGCAGCCCCAGCATTTT. Translating gives CASSYGGGQPQHF.

This clonotype was observed a handful of times. The gene calls are TRBV12-3 or TRBV12-4 and TRBJ2-7; TRBD1 agrees at 7 bases. This CDR3 region has 15 residues. V lost 1 base, J lost 2 bases, and 5 bases stayed unmatched. CDR3 loop: CASSLGQGVPYEQYF. The CDR3 DNA reads as TGTGCCAGCAGTTTAGGCCAGGGGGTTCCCTACGAGCAGTACTTC.

The chain uses TRBV11-2 and TRBJ2-5; TRBD1 agrees at 10 bases. Per germline, CDR1 SGHAT and CDR2 FQNNGV. This CDR3 has 15 amino acids. The junction had 8 bases not matched to a gene; V was cut back by 5 bases and J by 5 bases. This CDR3 is CASSPPGQGPETQYF. CDR3 in DNA: TGTGCCAGCAGCCCGCCGGGACAGGGGCCGGAGACCCAGTACTTC.

The chain couples TRBV7-8 to TRBJ2-5; possibly TRBD2 for D (5 bases). The CDR3 has 14 residues. Germline V gene lookup returns CDR1 SGHVS and CDR2 FQNEAQ. The V end lost 2 bases, the J end lost 5 bases, and 12 bases lay between the germline ends. The DNA of the CDR3 is TGTGCCAGCAGCTTATCCCTAGCTTGGGAGACCCAGTACTTC. Amino acid sequence: CASSLSLAWETQYF.

This clonotype was counted a few times. The chain combines TRBV29-1 with TRBJ1-1; D is perhaps TRBD1 (6 bases). Between the trimmed V and J ends, which lost 3 bases and 12 bases, there was a span of 20 bases. Germline values: CDR1 SQVTM, CDR2 ANQGSEA. The CDR3 consists of 13 residues. CDR3 in amino acids: CSVEQGSTGAPFF. CDR3 coding DNA: TGCAGCGTTGAGCAGGGGTCGACAGGCGCCCCTTTCTTT. The full variable domain, its missing parts supplied by reference TRBV29-1 and TRBJ1-1, is SAVISQKPSRDICQRGTSLTIQCQVDSQVTMMFWYRQQPGQSLTLIATANQGSEATYESGFVIDKFPISRPNLTFSTLTVSNMSPEDSSIYLCSVEQGSTGAPFFGQGTRLTVV.

The rearrangement joins TRBV12-3 or TRBV12-4 to TRBJ2-1, with 9 bases matching TRBD1. The V and J ends lost 6 bases and 8 bases, in that order; junction bases with no gene match: 11. The CDR3 extends over 15 amino acids. The CDR3 reads CASSIVTGGQDEQFF. The CDR3 nucleotides read TGTGCCAGCAGCATTGTGACAGGGGGTCAGGATGAGCAGTTCTTC.

The V call is TRBV20-1, the J call TRBJ2-5; TRBD2 agrees at 11 bases. V lost 3 bases to trimming and J lost 5 bases; unmatched junction nucleotides: 8. Germline V gives CDR1 DFQATT, CDR2 SNEGSKA (reference sequence). The CDR3 loop spans 15 amino acids. Written as DNA, the CDR3 is TGCAGTGCTAGCTTAGTAGCGGGGGGGCCGGAGACCCAGTACTTC. The encoded protein is CSASLVAGGPETQYF.

The rearrangement joins TRBV3-1 to TRBJ2-2; possibly TRBD2 for D (6 bases). The length of the CDR3 is 13 residues. CDR1 and CDR2 (germline): LGHDT, YNNKEL (reference sequence). V shed 7 bases and J shed 6 bases, with 12 bases lying between them. The CDR3 nucleotides read TGTGCCAGCACCCATCGGGGGTCCGGGGAGCTGTTTTTT. Its protein product is CASTHRGSGELFF.

This clonotype was observed at least ten times. The chain uses TRBV5-1 and TRBJ1-5; 9 bases match TRBD1. The CDR3 sequence is 14 residues long. Losses at the gene ends were 0 bases for V and 7 bases for J; bases not matched to a gene: 2. CDR1 is SGHRS, CDR2 YFSETQ, per germline. The CDR3 loop is CASSLEQGAQPQHF. In DNA form, the CDR3 reads TGCGCCAGCAGCTTGGAACAGGGGGCACAGCCCCAGCATTTT.

The chain recombines TRBV27 with TRBJ1-2; 10 positions match TRBD1. V lost 0 bases to trimming and J lost 4 bases; unmatched junction nucleotides: 8. This CDR3 comprises 17 residues. Germline values: CDR1 MNHEY, CDR2 SMNVEV (reference sequence). CDR3 bases: TGTGCCAGCAGTTTATCCAACTTGGACAGGGGGACCTATGGCTACACCTTC. Encoded protein: CASSLSNLDRGTYGYTF.

The chain has TRBV20-1 and TRBJ2-7; 11 positions match TRBD2. This CDR3 region has 13 residues. CDR1 DFQATT and CDR2 SNEGSKA come from the germline V gene (reference sequence). V gave up 5 bases and J gave up 3 bases; unmatched junction bases: 3. The CDR3 nucleotides are TGCAGTGCTCAGACTAGCGGGGTCTACGAGCAGTACTTC. Translating gives CSAQTSGVYEQYF.

In this sample, this clonotype turned up a few times. The chain recombines TRBV18 with TRBJ1-1; TRBD1 matches at 9 bases. Per the germline V gene, CDR1 is KGHSH and CDR2 is LQKENI. V lost 2 bases and J lost 4; bases outside the gene matches: 5. The CDR3 loop spans 15 amino acids. In DNA, the CDR3 is TGTGCCAGCTCACCAGGGACAGGGTTGGGCACTGAAGCTTTCTTT. Protein sequence: CASSPGTGLGTEAFF.

This clonotype showed up just a few times. The V gene is TRBV6-5, the J gene TRBJ1-6; D ambiguous. Trimming pared 6 bases from V and 7 bases from J, leaving 7 bases between. The germline CDR1 and CDR2 sequences are MNHEY and SVGAGI. The CDR3 totals 12 residues. CDR3 in amino acids: CASSDTNSPLHF. The CDR3 DNA is TGTGCCAGCAGCGACACGAATTCACCCCTCCACTTT.

The CDR3, as DNA: TGCAGTGCTAGAGATTCAAGAGCGGCAGATACGCAGTATTTT. Amino acid sequence: CSARDSRAADTQYF. This rearrangement joins TRBV20-1 to TRBJ2-3; maybe TRBD2 (5 bases). Between the trimmed V and J ends, which lost 0 bases and 4 bases, there was a span of 11 bases. The CDR3 length is 14 residues. Germline lookup yields CDR1 DFQATT and CDR2 SNEGSKA (reference sequence).

This clonotype has more than one count but fewer than ten. The chain combines TRBV20-1 with TRBJ2-2; D unresolved. V lost 5 bases and J 4 bases, leaving 14 bases between the germline ends. This CDR3 is built from 14 residues. Germline V gene lookup returns CDR1 DFQATT and CDR2 SNEGSKA (reference sequence). The CDR3 coding sequence is TGCAGTGCTGCCTCGGAACTAACCACCGGGGAGCTGTTTTTT. Translating gives CSAASELTTGELFF.

This clonotype was seen a few times. This rearrangement joins TRBV12-3 or TRBV12-4 to TRBJ2-7; D is ambiguous. CDR3 length equals 14 residues. The V and J ends lost 0 bases and 2 bases respectively, with 8 bases between them. This chain's CDR3 is CASSLAVRPYEQYF. In DNA, the CDR3 is TGTGCCAGCAGTTTAGCGGTAAGACCCTACGAGCAGTACTTC.

This clonotype has only a few counts. The chain links TRBV5-1 to TRBJ1-1; D is undetermined. CDR3 size: 16 residues. Trimming cost V 4 bases and J 1 base, with 17 bases left between them. Germline V gene data show CDR1 as SGHRS and CDR2 as YFSETQ. CDR3 bases: TGCGCCAGCAGCCCCGGGCTTGGGCGGGCGAACACTGAAGCTTTCTTT. It is translated as CASSPGLGRANTEAFF.

This clonotype was detected a few times. The chain links TRBV6-5 to TRBJ1-2, with 7 positions matching TRBD1. The germline CDR1 and CDR2 sequences are MNHEY and SVGAGI. CDR3 length equals 17 residues. Losses at the gene ends were 0 bases for V and 4 bases for J; bases not matched to a gene: 11. Written as DNA, the CDR3 is TGTGCCAGCAGTTACTCTCAGCGGGACAGATGGGCCTATGGCTACACCTTC. Its protein product is CASSYSQRDRWAYGYTF.

The chain uses TRBV7-9 and TRBJ1-4; 8 positions agree with TRBD1. There are 17 residues in the CDR3. V lost 1 base and J lost 0; bases outside the gene matches: 4. The V gene's germline CDR1 is SEHNR and CDR2 FQNEAQ (reference sequence). This CDR3 is CASSLVGRGPTNEKLFF. CDR3 coding DNA: TGTGCCAGCAGCTTAGTGGGCAGGGGGCCAACTAATGAAAAACTGTTTTTT.

This chain links TRBV20-1 with TRBJ2-1; perhaps TRBD2 as D (6 bases). The CDR3 runs 13 residues. Germline V CDR1 and CDR2: DFQATT, SNEGSKA (reference sequence). Trimming stripped 6 bases from V and 2 bases from J, with 11 bases between. The CDR3 coding sequence is TGCAGTGCCCCGACTAGTCCCTACAATGAGCAGTTCTTC. Translating gives CSAPTSPYNEQFF.

There are a few counts of this clonotype. J is TRBJ1-6 and V is TRBV25-1; the D is unclear. Trimming removed 3 bases at V and 5 bases at J, with 8 bases between. Germline assignment: CDR1 MGHDK and CDR2 SYGVNS. CDR3 length equals 14 residues. CDR3 DNA sequence: TGTGCCAGCAGTGATTACTTTGATAATTCACCCCTCCACTTT. Amino acids: CASSDYFDNSPLHF. Variable domain in full (rest from reference TRBV25-1 and TRBJ1-6): EADIYQTPRYLVIGTGKKITLECSQTMGHDKMYWYQQDPGMELHLIHYSYGVNSTEKGDLSSESTVSRIRTEHFPLTLESARPSHTSQYLCASSDYFDNSPLHFGNGTRLTVT.